These 15 T cell receptor beta chains were all obtained from the same sample, sequenced in a study of cytomegalovirus exposure and HLA in healthy donors. Both 60 Vbeta primers and 13 Jbeta primers went into the PCR. Some clones are missing from TCRdb's copy, which holds only in-frame ones; the method was immunoSEQ multiplex PCR. In the table there are approximately 150,000 clones, about 80% of which are singletons. Sequencing input: PBMCs. Receptors originate from a young man in good health and CMV-seropositive.

Here the CDR3 reads CSVEGVVPYGYTF. The CDR3 nucleotides read TGCAGCGTTGAAGGAGTAGTGCCGTATGGCTACACCTTC. The rearrangement joins TRBV29-1 to TRBJ1-2; D uncertain. Between the trimmed V and J ends, which lost 1 base and 5 bases, there was a span of 11 bases. CDR1 is SQVTM and CDR2 is ANQGSEA in the germline V gene. This CDR3 has 13 amino acids.

V and J are TRBV4-1 and TRBJ2-1; TRBD2 aligns across 10 bases. J gave up 6 bases and V 2 bases, and 13 bases lay outside the gene matches. The germline CDR1 and CDR2 sequences are MGHRA and YSYEKL. The CDR3 length is 18 residues. The CDR3 is CASSQQPGAGGPSNEQFF. The CDR3 coding sequence is TGCGCCAGCAGCCAACAGCCGGGAGCGGGGGGGCCGTCCAATGAGCAGTTCTTC.

V usage is TRBV30 and J usage is TRBJ2-3; 7 bases align to TRBD2. Losses at the gene ends were 0 bases for V and 2 bases for J; bases not matched to a gene: 8. The germline gives CDR1 GTSNPN, CDR2 SVGIG (reference sequence). The CDR3 consists of 16 residues. CDR3 in DNA: TGTGCCTGGAGTGTAGGGCTAGCGGACACCACAGATACGCAGTATTTT. Encoded protein: CAWSVGLADTTDTQYF.

This chain joins TRBV19 and TRBJ2-1; D call uncertain. In germline, CDR1 is LNHDA, CDR2 SQIVND (reference sequence). The CDR3 consists of 12 residues. V dropped 5 bases and J dropped 5 bases, with 7 bases sitting between them. Here the CDR3 DNA reads TGTGCCAGTAGTTCACTTAACAATGAGCAGTTCTTC. Protein sequence: CASSSLNNEQFF.

This sequence joins TRBV5-4 and TRBJ2-7, with 11 bases that match TRBD1. The CDR3 loop spans 15 amino acids. Per germline, CDR1 SGHNT and CDR2 YYREEE (reference sequence). Trimming cost V 2 bases and J 2 bases; bases outside gene matches: 3. The CDR3 region is CASSFRDRGTYEQYF. As DNA, the CDR3 is TGTGCCAGCAGCTTCCGGGACAGGGGGACCTACGAGCAGTACTTC.

This sequence joins TRBV6-5 and TRBJ1-3; 7 bases agree with TRBD1. The germline V gene encodes CDR1 MNHEY and CDR2 SVGAGI. V was pared by 3 bases and J by 0 bases, with 5 bases of the junction left unmatched. The CDR3 extends over 16 amino acids. DNA of the CDR3: TGTGCCAGCAGTTATCTTGCAGGGGGCTCTGGAAACACCATATATTTT. It yields the protein CASSYLAGGSGNTIYF.

The CDR3 DNA sequence: TGTGCCAGCAGCGTTACGGGGACACACTACGAGCAGTACTTC. Translation gives CASSVTGTHYEQYF. This chain links TRBV7-6 with TRBJ2-7; weak D call: TRBD1 (6 bases). The CDR3 has 14 amino acids. Germline lookup yields CDR1 SGHVS and CDR2 FNYEAQ. V was trimmed by 5 bases and J by 3 bases, leaving 14 bases between them. The entire variable domain, with the rest obtained from reference TRBV7-6 and TRBJ2-7, is as follows: GAGVSQSPRYKVTKRGQDVALRCDPISGHVSLYWYRQALGQGPEFLTYFNYEAQQDKSGLPNDRFSAERPEGSISTLTIQRTEQRDSAMYRCASSVTGTHYEQYFGPGTRLTVT.

The chain joins TRBV11-2 to TRBJ1-4, with 7 nucleotides matching TRBD1. Germline trimming cut 4 bases from V and 3 bases from J; bases unmatched to any gene: 5. Looked up from germline, CDR1 is SGHAT and CDR2 is FQNNGV. There are 15 residues in the CDR3. In nucleotides, the CDR3 is TGTGCCAGCAGCTCTCAGGGGGTTCCTAATGAAAAACTGTTTTTT. It specifies CASSSQGVPNEKLFF.

This sequence joins TRBV6-1 and TRBJ2-5; 11 positions match TRBD2. The J call is doubtful: the DNA matches TRBJ2-7 better. Germline V gene data show CDR1 as MNHNS and CDR2 as SASEGT. This CDR3 spans 14 amino acids. The CDR3 protein is CASTLAGGRDEQYF. The CDR3 DNA reads as TGTGCCAGCACATTAGCGGGAGGGCGGGACGAGCAGTACTTC.

The rearrangement joins TRBV27 to TRBJ2-5, with 8 bases aligning to TRBD1. The J call could be wrong; TRBJ2-7 is a better fit for the DNA end. This CDR3 has 13 amino acids. Germline CDR1 and CDR2: MNHEY and SMNVEV (reference sequence). The CDR3 spells CASSWGTGGEQYF. CDR3 in DNA: TGTGCCAGCAGTTGGGGAACAGGGGGCGAGCAGTACTTC.

This chain links TRBV5-6 with TRBJ2-5; D possibly corresponds to TRBD2 (6 bases). The V gene lost 4 bases and the J gene lost 5 bases, with 15 bases spanning the gap. The CDR3 sequence is 14 residues long. CDR1 is SGHDT, CDR2 YYEEEE, per germline. This CDR3 is CASSLGGIIETQYF. The CDR3 coding sequence is TGTGCCAGCAGCCTTGGCGGGATAATTGAGACCCAGTACTTC. Variable domain in full (rest from reference TRBV5-6 and TRBJ2-5): DAGVTQSPTHLIKTRGQQVTLRCSPKSGHDTVSWYQQALGQGPQFIFQYYEEEERQRGNFPDRFSGHQFPNYSSELNVNALLLGDSALYLCASSLGGIIETQYFGPGTRLLVL.

This sequence joins TRBV2 and TRBJ1-2, with 9 bases that match TRBD1. Germline loops: CDR1 SNHLY, CDR2 FYNNEI. The length of the CDR3 is 13 residues. V lost 5 bases to trimming and J lost 5 bases; unmatched junction nucleotides: 3. The CDR3 DNA sequence: TGTGCCAGCAGTCCCGGGACAGGGTATGGCTACACCTTC. Its protein is CASSPGTGYGYTF.

This clone was observed a handful of times. The chain is built from TRBV27 and TRBJ2-7; 8 nucleotides line up with TRBD2. CDR3 length equals 13 residues. Germline CDR1 and CDR2: MNHEY and SMNVEV (reference sequence). Trimming at V came to 7 bases and at J to 0 bases, leaving 2 bases not matched to a gene. CDR3 amino acids: CASMRGASYEQYF. The CDR3, as DNA: TGTGCCAGCATGCGGGGGGCCTCCTACGAGCAGTACTTC.

This rearrangement joins TRBV19 to TRBJ1-2; TRBD1 might be the D (6 bases). The CDR3 has 16 amino acids. Trimming shortened V by 5 bases and J by 4 bases, and 20 bases separated the two germline ends. Per germline, CDR1 LNHDA and CDR2 SQIVND (reference sequence). This CDR3 reads CASSPLTGWVSYGYTF. CDR3 coding DNA: TGTGCCAGTAGTCCTCTGACAGGATGGGTGTCCTATGGCTACACCTTC.

This chain joins TRBV5-1 and TRBJ2-3; 11 bases are a match to TRBD2. This CDR3 has 21 residues. Losses at the gene ends were 3 bases for V and 6 bases for J; bases not matched to a gene: 24. The germline gives CDR1 SGHRS, CDR2 YFSETQ. CDR3 residues: CASSSGPGSGRAVELSDTQYF. The CDR3 bases are TGCGCCAGCAGCTCCGGACCAGGTAGCGGGAGGGCCGTCGAGCTTTCGGATACGCAGTATTTT.